The 24 T cell receptor beta chains reported below all come from one sample, sequenced in a study of cytomegalovirus exposure and HLA in healthy donors. Researchers ran the PCR with 60 Vbeta and 13 Jbeta primers. Method: immunoSEQ multiplex PCR; TCRdb's copy keeps in-frame clones and lacks some. The sample contains about 110,000 clones, approximately 76% of which appear only once. Sequenced material: PBMCs. Receptors were obtained from a woman aged 45-60 years in good health and CMV-seropositive.

This clone came up a few times. This chain uses TRBV5-1 with TRBJ2-7; TRBD1 matches at 8 bases. V lost 7 bases to trimming and J lost 4 bases; unmatched junction nucleotides: 7. CDR3 length: 13 residues. Germline V gene lookup returns CDR1 SGHRS and CDR2 YFSETQ. Here the CDR3 DNA reads TGCGCCAGCGGGCCCGGGACAGGTTACGAGCAGTACTTC. This encodes CASGPGTGYEQYF.

This clone turned up a few times. J is TRBJ2-7 and V is TRBV4-3; 8 positions agree with TRBD2. The CDR3 is made up of 15 amino acids. CDR1 and CDR2 (germline): LGHNA, YSLEER. V shed 0 bases, J shed 3 bases, and the junction held 4 bases outside the gene matches. The CDR3 nucleotides are TGCGCCAGCAGCCAAGACCCACTAGCGGTCTACGAGCAGTACTTC. Translation gives CASSQDPLAVYEQYF.

The chain joins TRBV2 to TRBJ2-7; D is possibly TRBD2 (5 bases). The CDR3 extends over 15 amino acids. The V end was cut by 6 bases, the J end by 6 bases, with 21 bases between. Germline lookup yields CDR1 SNHLY and CDR2 FYNNEI. The CDR3 sequence: CASRDWRRGVGEQYF. The CDR3 DNA reads TGTGCCAGCAGGGACTGGCGTCGGGGAGTAGGCGAGCAGTACTTC.

The chain carries TRBV6-5 and TRBJ2-1, with TRBD1 matching over 8 bases. Germline loops: CDR1 MNHEY, CDR2 SVGAGI. The CDR3 is 13 residues long. CDR3 DNA sequence: TGTGCGACCTGGGGGACAGGATACAATGAGCAGTTCTTC. Encoded protein: CATWGTGYNEQFF.

The V gene is TRBV9, the J gene TRBJ2-7; TRBD1 matches at 9 bases. V lost 3 bases, J lost 3 bases, and 4 bases stayed unmatched. The CDR3 is 14 residues long. CDR1 is SGDLS and CDR2 is YYNGEE in the germline V gene. DNA of the CDR3: TGTGCCAGCAGCGCCGGGACAGGGCTCTACGAGCAGTACTTC. Translating gives CASSAGTGLYEQYF. The full variable domain, completed using reference TRBV9 and TRBJ2-7, is DSGVTQTPKHLITATGQRVTLRCSPRSGDLSVYWYQQSLDQGLQFLIQYYNGEERAKGNILERFSAQQFPDLHSELNLSSLELGDSALYFCASSAGTGLYEQYFGPGTRLTVT.

This clone was counted only a few times. The chain uses TRBV4-1 and TRBJ1-3; 8 bases agree with TRBD1. This CDR3 contains 18 residues. Germline lookup yields CDR1 MGHRA and CDR2 YSYEKL. V lost 3 bases, J lost 0 bases, and 10 bases stayed unmatched. CDR3 residues: CASSQSGTGFYSGNTIYF. The CDR3 DNA sequence: TGCGCCAGCAGCCAGTCCGGGACAGGATTTTACTCTGGAAACACCATATATTTT.

A word on this clone: This sample includes further DNA sequences coding for the same CDR3. The chain combines TRBV7-8 with TRBJ2-7, with D tentatively TRBD2 (6 bases). V lost 5 bases to trimming and J lost 0 bases, with 14 bases between them. Germline CDR1 is SGHVS and CDR2 is FQNEAQ. The CDR3 has 15 amino acids. CDR3 nucleotides: TGTGCCAGCAGCAAAGTCGCCGGGAGCTCCTACGAGCAGTACTTC. Encoded protein: CASSKVAGSSYEQYF.

The chain combines TRBV5-6 with TRBJ1-3, with 11 bases identical to TRBD1. The germline CDR1 and CDR2 sequences are SGHDT and YYEEEE. The V segment lost 5 bases and the J segment 2 bases; nucleotides outside the gene matches: 0. CDR3 length: 14 amino acids. CDR3 residues: CASRGQGAGNTIYF. CDR3 nucleotides: TGTGCCAGCAGGGGACAGGGGGCTGGAAACACCATATATTTT.

J is TRBJ1-4 and V is TRBV18; no clear D gene. CDR1 is KGHSH and CDR2 is LQKENI in the germline V gene. V dropped 3 bases and J dropped 4 bases, with 3 bases sitting between them. The CDR3 runs 12 residues. The CDR3 DNA is TGTGCCAGCTCACCCCTTAATGAAAAACTGTTTTTT. Encoded protein: CASSPLNEKLFF.

This clone is a singleton in its sample. This chain joins TRBV7-9 and TRBJ2-1; 9 bases line up with TRBD1. The CDR3 has 15 amino acids. Unmatched junction bases numbered 13, after V lost 8 bases and J lost 8 bases. The germline CDR1 and CDR2 sequences are SEHNR and FQNEAQ (reference sequence). CDR3 sequence: CASAGRTGVQDEQFF. In nucleotides, the CDR3 is TGTGCCAGCGCTGGGCGGACAGGGGTTCAGGATGAGCAGTTCTTC.

This chain connects TRBV7-2 to TRBJ2-7; D is perhaps TRBD1 (5 bases). Trimming cost V 0 bases and J 0 bases, with 6 bases left between them. Germline values: CDR1 SGHTA, CDR2 FQGNSA. The CDR3 has 14 amino acids. In DNA, the CDR3 is TGTGCCAGCAGCTTAGCTAGGGGCTCCTACGAGCAGTACTTC. Its protein is CASSLARGSYEQYF.

This chain joins TRBV19 and TRBJ1-1; 8 bases are a match to TRBD1. V trimming: 6 bases; J trimming: 5 bases; junction bases outside the gene matches: 8. CDR1 is LNHDA, CDR2 SQIVND, per germline (reference sequence). The CDR3 sequence is 14 residues long. CDR3 in DNA: TGTGCCAGTAGCGGACGGACAGGGAATACTGAAGCTTTCTTT. It is translated as CASSGRTGNTEAFF.

This clone was counted a few times. V gene TRBV4-3 combines with J gene TRBJ1-2; D gene ambiguous. The ends were cut back, 0 bases at V and 4 bases at J, with 6 bases in the middle. Per germline, CDR1 LGHNA and CDR2 YSLEER. CDR3 length equals 13 residues. This chain's CDR3 is CASSQDRSYGYTF. The CDR3 DNA sequence: TGCGCCAGCAGCCAAGATCGGAGCTATGGCTACACCTTC.

The CDR3 spells CASSPPLAGVADTQYF. The CDR3 DNA reads as TGTGCCAGCAGCCCACCACTAGCGGGGGTGGCAGATACGCAGTATTTT. This chain joins TRBV7-9 and TRBJ2-3; TRBD2 matches at 11 bases. Trimming took 5 bases from V and 4 from J; bases not matched to a gene: 8. The CDR3 is 16 residues long. Germline V gene lookup returns CDR1 SEHNR and CDR2 FQNEAQ (reference sequence).

The chain links TRBV9 to TRBJ1-6; TRBD1 aligns across 9 bases. The CDR3 loop spans 15 amino acids. After removal of 2 bases from V and 7 bases from J, the junction contained 4 bases not matched to a gene. Germline-derived CDR1 and CDR2 are SGDLS and YYNGEE. In DNA, the CDR3 is TGTGCCAGCAGCGTCCGAGGACAGGGGAATTCACCCCTCCACTTT. Translation gives CASSVRGQGNSPLHF. Looking up the rest from reference TRBV9 and TRBJ1-6 gives the full variable domain: DSGVTQTPKHLITATGQRVTLRCSPRSGDLSVYWYQQSLDQGLQFLIQYYNGEERAKGNILERFSAQQFPDLHSELNLSSLELGDSALYFCASSVRGQGNSPLHFGNGTRLTVT.

The rearrangement uses TRBV2 and TRBJ2-5; D may be TRBD2 (5 bases). The CDR3 has 13 amino acids. The V gene's germline CDR1 is SNHLY and CDR2 FYNNEI. Trimming removed 6 bases from V and 5 bases from J, with 13 bases in between. CDR3 coding DNA: TGTGCCAGCAGCCTTGGGAGCCAGGAGACCCAGTACTTC. Its translation is CASSLGSQETQYF.

The rearrangement joins TRBV5-6 to TRBJ2-3; 11 bases are a match to TRBD1. CDR1 is SGHDT, CDR2 YYEEEE, per germline. The CDR3 covers 18 residues. The trim removed 0 bases at V and 3 bases at J, leaving 9 bases unmatched. CDR3 nucleotide sequence: TGTGCCAGCAGCTTGGCCATTGGCGGGGACAGGGGGACAGATACGCAGTATTTT. Amino acid sequence: CASSLAIGGDRGTDTQYF.

CDR3 amino acids: CASSFKRETDTQYF. For the CDR3, the DNA is TGTGCCAGCAGCTTCAAGAGGGAGACAGATACGCAGTATTTT. The chain uses TRBV5-6 and TRBJ2-3; possible D gene TRBD2, 5 bases. Trimming pared 2 bases from V and 3 bases from J, leaving 10 bases between. Germline lookup yields CDR1 SGHDT and CDR2 YYEEEE. This CDR3 is 14 amino acids long.

This chain connects TRBV10-3 to TRBJ2-5, with D perhaps matching TRBD2 (5 bases). The CDR3 covers 15 residues. Germline loops: CDR1 ENHRY, CDR2 SYGVKD. The germline V and J ends were trimmed by 2 bases and 5 bases, with 15 bases remaining between them. The CDR3 DNA reads TGTGCCATCAGTGAGAGAGCGGTATTGGGCGAGACCCAGTACTTC. Residues: CAISERAVLGETQYF.

The J gene is TRBJ1-6, the V gene TRBV11-2, with 8 bases that match TRBD1. The CDR3 contains 15 residues. The ends lost 4 bases at V and 8 bases at J; junction bases unmatched: 7. In germline, CDR1 is SGHAT, CDR2 FQNNGV. DNA of the CDR3: TGTGCCAGCAGCTCCTCGACAGGGGCGGATTCACCCCTCCACTTT. This gives the protein CASSSSTGADSPLHF.

In its sample, this clone was seen a few times. The chain is built from TRBV4-2 and TRBJ1-2; 7 bases fit TRBD1. CDR1 is LGHNA and CDR2 is YNFKEQ in the germline V gene. The CDR3 loop spans 16 amino acids. V dropped 0 bases and J dropped 4; count of bases not matched to a gene: 8. This CDR3 is CASSQDGGGLGYGYTF. The CDR3 DNA follows: TGTGCCAGCAGCCAAGATGGAGGGGGCCTGGGCTATGGCTACACCTTC.

The chain joins TRBV7-2 to TRBJ2-5; TRBD2 agrees at 12 bases. The germline V gene encodes CDR1 SGHTA and CDR2 FQGNSA. Losses at the gene ends were 5 bases for V and 5 bases for J; bases not matched to a gene: 6. The CDR3 loop spans 15 amino acids. This CDR3 is CASSPGLAGRETQYF. CDR3 DNA sequence: TGTGCCAGCAGCCCCGGACTAGCGGGAAGGGAGACCCAGTACTTC.

The chain employs TRBV7-9 and TRBJ2-7; TRBD1 agrees at 7 bases. The CDR3 is made up of 16 amino acids. The V segment lost 5 bases and the J segment 2 bases; nucleotides outside the gene matches: 12. Germline lookup yields CDR1 SEHNR and CDR2 FQNEAQ (reference sequence). CDR3 loop: CASSPRTGEEAYEQYF. Written as DNA, the CDR3 is TGTGCCAGCAGCCCACGGACAGGAGAGGAAGCCTACGAGCAGTACTTC. The variable domain in full, with the rest retrieved from reference TRBV7-9 and TRBJ2-7, is DTGVSQNPRHKITKRGQNVTFRCDPISEHNRLYWYRQTLGQGPEFLTYFQNEAQLEKSRLLSDRFSAERPKGSFSTLEIQRTEQGDSAMYLCASSPRTGEEAYEQYFGPGTRLTVT.

This clone turned up a few times. In DNA, the CDR3 is TGTGCCAGCAGCTCCCGGGACAGCCTTTTCTCTGGGGCCAACGTCCTGACTTTC. The encoded protein is CASSSRDSLFSGANVLTF. The chain has TRBV7-9 and TRBJ2-6; TRBD1 matches 7 bases. The J segment lost 0 bases and the V segment lost 4 bases, leaving 9 bases of the junction unmatched. The V gene's germline CDR1 is SEHNR and CDR2 FQNEAQ (reference sequence). The CDR3 is 18 amino acids.